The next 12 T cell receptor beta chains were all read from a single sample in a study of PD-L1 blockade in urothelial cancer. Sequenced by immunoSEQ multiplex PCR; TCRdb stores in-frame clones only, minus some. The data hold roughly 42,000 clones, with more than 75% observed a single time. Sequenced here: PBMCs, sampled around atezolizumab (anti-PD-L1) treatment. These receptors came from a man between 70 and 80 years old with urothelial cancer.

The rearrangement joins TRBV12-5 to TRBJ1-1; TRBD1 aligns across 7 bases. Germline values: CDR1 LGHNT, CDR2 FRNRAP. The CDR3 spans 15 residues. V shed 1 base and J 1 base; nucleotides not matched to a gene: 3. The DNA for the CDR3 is TGTGCTAGTGGTTTGGAACAGGGGTGGAACACTGAAGCTTTCTTT. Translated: CASGLEQGWNTEAFF.

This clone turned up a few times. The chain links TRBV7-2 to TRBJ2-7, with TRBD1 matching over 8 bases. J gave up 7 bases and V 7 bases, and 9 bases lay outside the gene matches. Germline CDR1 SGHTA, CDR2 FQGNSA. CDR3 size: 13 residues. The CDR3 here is CASILTGGREQYF. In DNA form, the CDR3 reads TGTGCCAGCATCCTCACAGGGGGTAGGGAGCAGTACTTC.

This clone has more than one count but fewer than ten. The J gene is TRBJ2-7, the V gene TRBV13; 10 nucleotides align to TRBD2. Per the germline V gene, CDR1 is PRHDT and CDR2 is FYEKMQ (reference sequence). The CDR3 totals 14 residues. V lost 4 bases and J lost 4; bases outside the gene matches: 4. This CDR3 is CASSSSSGSYEQYF. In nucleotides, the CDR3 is TGTGCCAGCAGCTCCTCTAGCGGGAGTTACGAGCAGTACTTC.

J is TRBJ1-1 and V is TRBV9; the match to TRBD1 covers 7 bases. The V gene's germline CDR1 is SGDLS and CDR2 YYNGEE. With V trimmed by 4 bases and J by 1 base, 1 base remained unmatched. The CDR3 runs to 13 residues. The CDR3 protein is CASSRDRNTEAFF. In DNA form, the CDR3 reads TGTGCCAGCAGCCGGGACAGGAACACTGAAGCTTTCTTT.

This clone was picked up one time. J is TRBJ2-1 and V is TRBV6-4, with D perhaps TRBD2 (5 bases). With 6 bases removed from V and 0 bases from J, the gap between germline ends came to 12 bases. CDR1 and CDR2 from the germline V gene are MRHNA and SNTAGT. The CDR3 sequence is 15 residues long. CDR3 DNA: TGTGCCAGCAGAGCGGAATGGAGCTCCTACAATGAGCAGTTCTTC. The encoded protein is CASRAEWSSYNEQFF.

Written as DNA, the CDR3 is TGTGCCAGCAGTCTAGATGGGACTAGCGGGAGTCACGGGGAGCTGTTTTTT. It is translated as CASSLDGTSGSHGELFF. The chain is built from TRBV27 and TRBJ2-2, with 14 nucleotides matching TRBD2. Germline lookup yields CDR1 MNHEY and CDR2 SMNVEV (reference sequence). V lost 5 bases and J lost 7; bases outside the gene matches: 9. The CDR3 sequence is 17 residues long.

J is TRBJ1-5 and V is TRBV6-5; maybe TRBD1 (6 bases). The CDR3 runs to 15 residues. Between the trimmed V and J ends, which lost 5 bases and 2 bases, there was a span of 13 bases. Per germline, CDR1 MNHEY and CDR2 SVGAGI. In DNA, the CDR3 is TGTGCCAGCAGTCCTACTTACAGGGGCAATCAGCCCCAGCATTTT. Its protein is CASSPTYRGNQPQHF.

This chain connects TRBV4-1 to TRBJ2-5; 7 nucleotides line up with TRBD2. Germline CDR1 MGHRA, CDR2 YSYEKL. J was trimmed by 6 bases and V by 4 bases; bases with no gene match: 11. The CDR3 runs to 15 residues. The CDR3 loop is CASSPGLDLGQTQYF. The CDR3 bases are TGCGCCAGCAGCCCCGGACTAGACCTAGGACAGACCCAGTACTTC.

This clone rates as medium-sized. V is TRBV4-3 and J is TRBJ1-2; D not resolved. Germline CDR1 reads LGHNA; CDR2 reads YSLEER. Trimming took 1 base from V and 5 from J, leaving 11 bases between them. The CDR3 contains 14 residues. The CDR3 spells CASSQVEGIYGYTF. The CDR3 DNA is TGCGCCAGCAGCCAAGTCGAGGGTATTTATGGCTACACCTTC.

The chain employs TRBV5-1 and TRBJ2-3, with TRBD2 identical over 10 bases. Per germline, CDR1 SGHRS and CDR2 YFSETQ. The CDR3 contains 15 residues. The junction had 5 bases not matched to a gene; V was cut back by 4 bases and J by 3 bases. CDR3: CASSPLTSGTDTQYF. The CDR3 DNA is TGCGCCAGCAGCCCTCTGACTAGCGGGACAGATACGCAGTATTTT.

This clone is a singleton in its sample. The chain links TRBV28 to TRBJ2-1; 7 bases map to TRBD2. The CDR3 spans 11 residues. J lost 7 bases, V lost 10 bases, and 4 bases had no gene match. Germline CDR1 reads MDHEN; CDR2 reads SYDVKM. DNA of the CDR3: TGTGCCACCTTGCGGGGGAATGAGCAGTTCTTC. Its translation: CATLRGNEQFF. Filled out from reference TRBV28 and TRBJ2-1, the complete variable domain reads DVKVTQSSRYLVKRTGEKVFLECVQDMDHENMFWYRQDPGLGLRLIYFSYDVKMKEKGDIPEGYSVSREKKERFSLILESASTNQTSMYLCATLRGNEQFFGPGTRLTVL.

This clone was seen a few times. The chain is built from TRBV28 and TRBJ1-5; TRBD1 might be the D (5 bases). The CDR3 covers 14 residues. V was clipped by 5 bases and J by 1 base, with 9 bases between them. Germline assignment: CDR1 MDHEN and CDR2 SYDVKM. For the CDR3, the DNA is TGTGCCAGCAGTCGCCGACAGAGCAATCAGCCCCAGCATTTT. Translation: CASSRRQSNQPQHF.